The text below deals with one TCR beta chain. Time point: cycle 4 day 1 (C4D1), after five to seven weeks of nivolumab. All patients relapsed after autologous stem cell transplantation, and brentuximab vedotin exposure varied. Trimming removed 2 bases from V and 6 bases from J; junction bases left unmatched: 7. This CDR3 region has 15 residues. In germline, CDR1 is SEHNR, CDR2 FQNEAQ (reference sequence). The data stem from a study of PD-1 blockade in classical Hodgkin lymphoma. Sequencing used immunoSEQ multiplex PCR; TCRdb keeps in-frame clones, though not all of them. The data show some 53,000 clones, about nine tenths seen once.

This receptor was obtained from a human donor with classical Hodgkin lymphoma. This chain links TRBV7-9 with TRBJ2-3, with TRBD2 matching over 8 bases. Source: peripheral blood mononuclear cells (PBMCs), taken before the fourth cycle of nivolumab. The CDR3: CASSLWRREDDTQYF. CDR3 bases: TGTGCCAGCAGCTTATGGAGGCGGGAGGATGATACGCAGTATTTT.